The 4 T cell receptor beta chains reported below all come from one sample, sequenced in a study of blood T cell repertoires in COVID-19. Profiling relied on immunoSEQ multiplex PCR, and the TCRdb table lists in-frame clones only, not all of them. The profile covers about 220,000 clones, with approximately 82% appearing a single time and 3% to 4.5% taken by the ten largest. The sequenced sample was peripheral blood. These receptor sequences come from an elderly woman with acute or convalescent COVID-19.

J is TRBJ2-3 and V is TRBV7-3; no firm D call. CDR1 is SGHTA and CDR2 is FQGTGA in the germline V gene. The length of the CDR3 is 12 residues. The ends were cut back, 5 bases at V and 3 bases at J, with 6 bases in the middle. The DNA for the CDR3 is TGTGCCAGCAGCCCAAATACAGATACGCAGTATTTT. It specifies CASSPNTDTQYF.

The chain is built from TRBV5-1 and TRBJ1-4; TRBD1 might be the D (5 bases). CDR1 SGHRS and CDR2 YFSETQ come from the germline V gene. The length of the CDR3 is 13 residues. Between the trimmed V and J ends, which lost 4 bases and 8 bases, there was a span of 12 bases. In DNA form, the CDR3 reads TGCGCCAGCAGCCTCGGGGCGGGGGAAAAACTGTTTTTT. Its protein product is CASSLGAGEKLFF.

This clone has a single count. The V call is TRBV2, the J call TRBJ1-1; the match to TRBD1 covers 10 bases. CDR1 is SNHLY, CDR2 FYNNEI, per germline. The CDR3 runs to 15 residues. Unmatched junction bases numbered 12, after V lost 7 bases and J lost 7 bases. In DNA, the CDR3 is TGTGCCAGCACCGAGCGGACAGGGGGTAATGTTGAAGCTTTCTTT. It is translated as CASTERTGGNVEAFF.

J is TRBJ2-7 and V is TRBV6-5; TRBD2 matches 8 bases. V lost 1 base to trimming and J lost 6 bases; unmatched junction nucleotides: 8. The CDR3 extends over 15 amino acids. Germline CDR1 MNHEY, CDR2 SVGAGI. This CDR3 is CASSYLAVREGEQYF. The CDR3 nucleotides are TGTGCCAGCAGTTACTTAGCCGTTCGGGAGGGCGAGCAGTACTTC.